Below, 5 T cell receptor beta chains from the same sample are listed, as sequenced in a study of molecular identifiers for immune sequencing clone quantification. TCRdb reanalysed the PCR reads using MiXCR and keeps one entry per CDR3 protein. The sample shows about 320,000 distinct CDR3 sequences, roughly 24% of them seen only once. Sequencing was carried out using naive CD8+ T cells from blood, with Jurkat cell RNA spiked in. Subset meaning: FACS-sorted CD8+CD4-CCR7+CD45RA+ naive T cells. All receptors derive from a human donor in good health. Some libraries in this study had Jurkat cell RNA spiked in.

As for this clonotype: Since a much larger clone is just one base distant, this may be a read error. The chain carries TRBV13 and TRBJ2-2, with 7 bases lining up with TRBD2. V shed 0 bases and J 1 base; nucleotides not matched to a gene: 8. The CDR3 covers 18 residues. CDR1 and CDR2 from the germline V gene are PRHDT and FYEKMQ (reference sequence). In DNA, the CDR3 is TGTGCCAGCAGCTTAGGCGCTGGAGCGGGGCTGAACACCGGGGAGCTGTTTTTT. Protein product: CASSLGAGAGLNTGELFF. The full variable domain, in which reference TRBV13 and TRBJ2-2 provide the parts outside the CDR3, is AAGVIQSPRHLIKEKRETATLKCYPIPRHDTVYWYQQGPGQDPQFLISFYEKMQSDKGSIPDRFSAQQFSDYHSELNMSSLELGDSALYFCASSLGAGAGLNTGELFFGEGSRLTVL.

This clonotype appeared many times. The chain recombines TRBV28 with TRBJ2-7; D is unresolved. The V and J ends lost 2 bases and 5 bases respectively, with 7 bases between them. Per the germline V gene, CDR1 is MDHEN and CDR2 is SYDVKM. This CDR3 has 12 amino acids. This CDR3 reads CASSLLLNEQYF. CDR3 sequence (DNA): TGTGCCAGCAGTTTACTCCTCAACGAGCAGTACTTC.

DNA for the CDR3: TGTGCCAGTCGGGGCACAGACACAGATACGCAGTATTTT. It codes for CASRGTDTDTQYF. The chain is built from TRBV19 and TRBJ2-3; D possibly uses TRBD1 or TRBD2 (5 bases each). Germline-derived CDR1 and CDR2 are LNHDA and SQIVND (reference sequence). The germline V and J ends were trimmed by 8 bases and 2 bases, with 11 bases remaining between them. The CDR3 runs to 13 residues.

Of note for this clonotype: This clone may be a read error of a much larger clone one base away. V gene TRBV7-9 combines with J gene TRBJ1-6, with D hard to call. The CDR3 covers 12 residues. CDR1 and CDR2 (germline): SEHNR, FQNEAQ (reference sequence). CDR3 region: CASSLGNSLLHF. The CDR3, as DNA: TGTGCCAGCAGCTTGGGTAATTCACTCCTCCACTTT.

The genes are TRBV20-1 and TRBJ2-3, with 9 nucleotides matching TRBD1. The V gene's germline CDR1 is DFQATT and CDR2 SNEGSKA (reference sequence). Trimming at V came to 1 base and at J to 0 bases, leaving 5 bases not matched to a gene. The CDR3 runs 16 residues. The CDR3 DNA is TGCAGTGCTAGAGTCACCGGGACAGGGAGCACAGATACGCAGTATTTT. Translated, it gives CSARVTGTGSTDTQYF.